Detailed here is one TCR beta chain. Its antigen is still unknown. The CDR3 covers 17 residues. Germline V gives CDR1 MDHEN, CDR2 SYDVKM. The trim removed 4 bases at V and 4 bases at J, leaving 13 bases unmatched. This sample is part of a study of cytomegalovirus exposure and HLA in healthy donors. Notes on the study in general: Cytomegalovirus-associated TCR beta chains were listed, numbering 150 to 200. Clonal expansion, a later analysis showed, was greater in HLA-associated TCR beta chains than in equally common others. As was reported, the classifier diagnosed cytomegalovirus status with high specificity and sensitivity.

PCR primers comprised 60 Vbeta and 13 Jbeta primers. Clones were read by immunoSEQ multiplex PCR, and TCRdb kept only the in-frame ones, dropping some. The top ten hold about 9.1% of the sample, which has approximately 53,000 clones, over 60% seen once. The chain has TRBV28 and TRBJ2-3, with 8 positions matching TRBD2. This sequence was found in a woman aged 50 to 60 in good health and CMV-seronegative. The source material was PBMCs. The CDR3 DNA reads TGTGCCAGCAGTTCTCCAATCTTAGCGGGGCCCTCAGATACGCAGTATTTT. Its protein is CASSSPILAGPSDTQYF. The full variable domain, in which reference TRBV28 and TRBJ2-3 provide the parts outside the CDR3, is DVKVTQSSRYLVKRTGEKVFLECVQDMDHENMFWYRQDPGLGLRLIYFSYDVKMKEKGDIPEGYSVSREKKERFSLILESASTNQTSMYLCASSSPILAGPSDTQYFGPGTRLTVL.